Included here is one TCR beta chain sequence, with context. Antigen: not known. This sample is drawn from a study of siplizumab effects on memory and regulatory T cells. Study conclusions and caveats: The study did not confirm that proliferating Tregs from siplizumab cultures were suppressive.

Method: immunoSEQ multiplex PCR; TCRdb's copy keeps in-frame clones and lacks some. The top ten hold 0.75% of the sample, which has 110,000 or so clones, about 90% seen once. The length of the CDR3 is 14 residues. The junction had 1 base not matched to a gene; V was cut back by 3 bases and J by 1 base. Germline CDR1 KGHSH, CDR2 LQKENI. The material sequenced was Tregs sorted from blood. The clonotype originates from a human donor in good health. The rearrangement joins TRBV18 to TRBJ1-2, with TRBD1 matching over 8 bases. CDR3 protein: CASSPTGDNYGYTF. Here the CDR3 DNA reads TGTGCCAGCTCACCGACAGGGGATAACTATGGCTACACCTTC. The variable domain in full, with the rest retrieved from reference TRBV18 and TRBJ1-2, is NAGVMQNPRHLVRRRGQEARLRCSPMKGHSHVYWYRQLPEEGLKFMVYLQKENIIDESGMPKERFSAEFPKEGPSILRIQQVVRGDSAAYFCASSPTGDNYGYTFGSGTRLTVV.